The 2 T cell receptor beta chains in this list originate from one sample, sequenced in a study of human T cells and chemical hapten exposure. TCRdb redid the calling of the RACE reads with MiXCR, one entry per CDR3 protein. The repertoire includes fewer than 95,000 distinct CDR3 sequences, roughly 11% of them detected once, and 2.2% sits in the top ten. Time point here: patch test 2, 6 weeks after DPC sensitization. Treatment noted: therapeutic diphenylcyclopropenone sensitization with weekly scalp DPC. This specimen consisted of whole blood, obtained in connection with sensitization to the hapten diphenylcyclopropenone (DPC). These receptors all stem from a middle-aged man with alopecia areata. Some clones in this sample may be carry-over from other donors' samples.

In this sample, this clonotype turned up a few times. The chain employs TRBV10-2 and TRBJ1-1; TRBD1 is a possible D gene (6 bases). From germline, CDR1 is WSHSY and CDR2 SAAADI. V shed 3 bases and J shed 0 bases, with 11 bases lying between them. This CDR3 has 15 amino acids. This CDR3 is CASSDQDRLNTEAFF. CDR3 sequence (DNA): TGCGCCAGCAGTGACCAGGACAGACTGAACACTGAAGCTTTCTTT.

This clonotype was seen repeatedly, ten times or more. The rearrangement uses TRBV6-6 and TRBJ2-7, with 14 bases matching TRBD2. The germline gives CDR1 MNHNY, CDR2 SVGAGI (reference sequence). CDR3 size: 13 residues. Trimming took 5 bases from V and 6 from J; bases not matched to a gene: 0. In nucleotides, the CDR3 is TGTGCCAGCAGTGGGACTAGCGGGGGCGAGCAGTACTTC. Translating gives CASSGTSGGEQYF.